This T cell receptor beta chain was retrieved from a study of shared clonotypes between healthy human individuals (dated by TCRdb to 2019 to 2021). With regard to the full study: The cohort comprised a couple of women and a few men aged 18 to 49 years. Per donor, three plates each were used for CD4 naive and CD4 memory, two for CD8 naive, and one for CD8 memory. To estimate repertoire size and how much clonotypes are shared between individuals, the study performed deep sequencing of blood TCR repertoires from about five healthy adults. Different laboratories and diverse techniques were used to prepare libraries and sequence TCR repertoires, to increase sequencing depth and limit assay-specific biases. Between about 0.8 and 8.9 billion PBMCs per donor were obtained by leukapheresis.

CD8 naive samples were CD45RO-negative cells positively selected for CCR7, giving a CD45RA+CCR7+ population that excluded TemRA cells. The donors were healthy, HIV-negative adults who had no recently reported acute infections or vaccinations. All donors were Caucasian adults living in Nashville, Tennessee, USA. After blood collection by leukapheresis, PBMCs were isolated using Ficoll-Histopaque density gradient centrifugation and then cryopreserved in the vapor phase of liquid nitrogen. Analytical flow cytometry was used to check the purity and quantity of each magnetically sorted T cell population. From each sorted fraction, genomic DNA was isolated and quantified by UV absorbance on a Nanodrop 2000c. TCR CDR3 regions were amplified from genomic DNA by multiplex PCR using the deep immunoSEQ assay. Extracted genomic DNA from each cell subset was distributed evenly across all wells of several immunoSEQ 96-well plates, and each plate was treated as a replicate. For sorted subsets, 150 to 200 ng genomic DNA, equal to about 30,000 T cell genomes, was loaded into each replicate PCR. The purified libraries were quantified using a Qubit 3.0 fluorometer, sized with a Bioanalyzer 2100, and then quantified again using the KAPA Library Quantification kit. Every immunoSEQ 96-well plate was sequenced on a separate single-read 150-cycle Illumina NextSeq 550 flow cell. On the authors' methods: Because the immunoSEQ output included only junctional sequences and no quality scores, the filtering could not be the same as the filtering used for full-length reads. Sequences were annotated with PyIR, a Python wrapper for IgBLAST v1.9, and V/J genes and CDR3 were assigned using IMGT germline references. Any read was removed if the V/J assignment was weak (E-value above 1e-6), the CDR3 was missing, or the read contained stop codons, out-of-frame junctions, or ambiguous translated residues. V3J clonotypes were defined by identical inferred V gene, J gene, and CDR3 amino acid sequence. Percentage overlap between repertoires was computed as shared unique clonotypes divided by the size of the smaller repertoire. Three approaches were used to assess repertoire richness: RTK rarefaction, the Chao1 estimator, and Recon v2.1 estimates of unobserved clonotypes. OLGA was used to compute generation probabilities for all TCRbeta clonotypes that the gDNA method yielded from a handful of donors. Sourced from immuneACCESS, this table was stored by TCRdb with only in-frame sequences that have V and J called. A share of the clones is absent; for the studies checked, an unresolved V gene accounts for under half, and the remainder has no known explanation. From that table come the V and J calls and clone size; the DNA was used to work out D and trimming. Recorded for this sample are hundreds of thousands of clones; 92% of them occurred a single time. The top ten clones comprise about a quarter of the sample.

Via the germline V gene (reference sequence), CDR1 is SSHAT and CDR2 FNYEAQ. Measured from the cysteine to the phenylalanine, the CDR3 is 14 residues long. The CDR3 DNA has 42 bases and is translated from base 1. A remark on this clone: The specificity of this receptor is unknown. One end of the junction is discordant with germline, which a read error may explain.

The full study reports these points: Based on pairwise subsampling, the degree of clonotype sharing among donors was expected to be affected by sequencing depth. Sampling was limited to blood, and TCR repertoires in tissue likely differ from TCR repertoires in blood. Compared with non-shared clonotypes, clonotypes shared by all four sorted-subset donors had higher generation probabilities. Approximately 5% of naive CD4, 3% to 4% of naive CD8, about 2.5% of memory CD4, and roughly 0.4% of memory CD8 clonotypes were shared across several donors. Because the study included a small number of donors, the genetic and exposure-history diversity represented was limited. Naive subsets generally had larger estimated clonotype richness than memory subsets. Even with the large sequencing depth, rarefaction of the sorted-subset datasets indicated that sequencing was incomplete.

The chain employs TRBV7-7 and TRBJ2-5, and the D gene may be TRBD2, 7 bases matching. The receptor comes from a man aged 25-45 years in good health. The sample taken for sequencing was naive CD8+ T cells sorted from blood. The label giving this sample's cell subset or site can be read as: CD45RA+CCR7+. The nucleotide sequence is TGTGCTAGCAGCCTAGAGGGGGGGCAGGAGACCCAGTACTTC. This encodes CASSLEGGQETQYF.